This entry is about one TCR beta chain. TCRdb re-derived calls from the 5' RACE reads in MiXCR, one entry per CDR3 protein. The data show a few hundred thousand distinct CDR3 sequences, more than 25% seen once. The data stem from a study of identical twins' blood T cells. The germline CDR1 and CDR2 sequences are SEHNR and FQNEAQ (reference sequence). The CDR3 extends over 13 amino acids. V lost 2 bases, J lost 6 bases, and 10 bases lay in between. The sequence was collected from a woman between 18 and 55 years old in good health. Sample: PBMCs. The chain has TRBV7-9 and TRBJ1-1; D call uncertain. CDR3 loop: CASSLRSGSEAFF. CDR3 sequence (DNA): TGTGCCAGCAGCTTAAGGTCCGGGTCTGAAGCTTTCTTT.